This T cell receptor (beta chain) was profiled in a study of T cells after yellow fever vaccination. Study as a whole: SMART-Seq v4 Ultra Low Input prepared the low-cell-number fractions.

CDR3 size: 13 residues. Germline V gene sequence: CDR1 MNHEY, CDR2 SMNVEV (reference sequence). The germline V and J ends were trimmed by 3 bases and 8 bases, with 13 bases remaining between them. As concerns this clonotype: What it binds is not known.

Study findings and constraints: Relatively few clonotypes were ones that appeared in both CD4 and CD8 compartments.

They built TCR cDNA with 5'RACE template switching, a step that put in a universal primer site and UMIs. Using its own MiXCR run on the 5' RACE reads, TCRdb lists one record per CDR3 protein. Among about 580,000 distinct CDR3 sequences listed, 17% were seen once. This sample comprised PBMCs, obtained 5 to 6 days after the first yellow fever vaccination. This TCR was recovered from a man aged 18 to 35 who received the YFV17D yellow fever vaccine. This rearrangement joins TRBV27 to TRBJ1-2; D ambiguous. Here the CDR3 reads CASSLSLSNGYTF. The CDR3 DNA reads TGTGCCAGCAGTTTGAGTCTCTCCAACGGCTACACCTTC.